This TCR beta chain appears in the sequencing data of a study of cytomegalovirus exposure and HLA in healthy donors. Turning to the study itself: Across 300 to 400 genotyped donors, more than 75% landed in the Caucasian-associated ancestry cluster. Study results and caveats: It emerged from a later analysis that several of the most significant clusters appeared to be linked to common viral pathogens.

The CDR3 extends over 12 amino acids. V gave up 6 bases and J gave up 3 bases, with 6 bases separating them. CDR1 is SGHTA and CDR2 is FQGTGA in the germline V gene. Worth noting for this clone: What it recognizes is unknown.

The PCR made use of 60 Vbeta and 13 Jbeta primers. Some clones are missing from TCRdb's copy, which holds only in-frame ones; the method was immunoSEQ multiplex PCR. Of around 92,000 clones listed, 65% to 85% are singletons. Samples came from healthy bone marrow donors. The V gene is TRBV7-3, the J gene TRBJ1-5; the D is unclear. Specimen: PBMCs. This receptor was identified in a female donor in good health and CMV-seropositive. Here the CDR3 DNA reads TGTGCCAGCAGTAATCCCAATCAGCCCCAGCATTTT. It codes for CASSNPNQPQHF.